A single sample gave rise to the 26 T cell receptor beta chains below, sequenced in a study of CD8+CD57+ T cells in acquired aplastic anemia. TCR beta VDJ and CDR3 profiles were obtained from a genomic DNA template. Via MiXCR, TCRdb re-called the reads, giving one row per CDR3 protein. The sample has hundreds of thousands of distinct CDR3 sequences, 65% to 75% seen once. Sequencing was done on a sample of sorted CD4+, CD8+, or CD8+CD57+ T cells (not recorded which) from PBMCs. The receptors originated from a human donor in good health, serving as a control.

Remarks on this clonotype: A junction boundary mismatches the germline segment, possibly from a read error. The rearrangement uses TRBV19 and TRBJ1-2; D gene unclear. Germline loops: CDR1 LNHDA, CDR2 SQIVND (reference sequence). The CDR3 is 12 residues long. CDR3 nucleotide sequence: TGTGCCAGCAGTACTGGGAACAACGGCTACACCTTC. Amino acid sequence: CASSTGNNGYTF.

The rearrangement uses TRBV5-1 and TRBJ2-7, with 10 bases aligning to TRBD1. Per germline, CDR1 SGHRS and CDR2 YFSETQ. There are 14 residues in the CDR3. Trimming at V came to 0 bases and at J to 5 bases, leaving 2 bases not matched to a gene. Written as DNA, the CDR3 is TGCGCCAGCAGCTTGGACGGACAGGGGGACGAGCAGTACTTC. It encodes CASSLDGQGDEQYF.

With regard to this clonotype: Without the conserved terminal phenylalanine or tryptophan, this CDR3 likely stems from a read error. The V and J genes are TRBV7-9 and TRBJ1-1; D is unclear. Trimming took off 6 bases at V and 3 bases at J, with 11 bases between the two ends. The CDR3 is 13 residues long. Looked up from germline, CDR1 is SEHNR and CDR2 is FQNEAQ (reference sequence). In nucleotides, the CDR3 is TGTGCCAGCAGTTTTCTCGGTTACACTGAAGCTTTCTCT. This codes for CASSFLGYTEAFS.

This chain joins TRBV19 and TRBJ2-5; possible D gene TRBD2, 6 bases. The V gene lost 3 bases and the J gene lost 4 bases, with 24 bases spanning the gap. Germline CDR1 and CDR2: LNHDA and SQIVND (reference sequence). The length of the CDR3 is 18 residues. In DNA, the CDR3 is TGTGCCAGTAGTATGCCCTCCTCTAGCGTAGGTCGCCGAGAGACCCAGTACTTC. Protein product: CASSMPSSSVGRRETQYF.

The chain is built from TRBV4-3 and TRBJ2-3; 12 nucleotides line up with TRBD2. The CDR3 has 15 residues. From germline, CDR1 is LGHNA and CDR2 YSLEER. Unmatched junction bases numbered 2, after V lost 3 bases and J lost 4 bases. The CDR3 spells CASSQTSGGSDTQYF. The CDR3 nucleotides are TGCGCCAGCAGCCAGACTAGCGGGGGTTCAGATACGCAGTATTTT.

Comment on this clonotype: A junction end diverges from the germline sequence, so it may reflect a read error. The V gene is TRBV4-2, the J gene TRBJ2-1; D is unresolved. The CDR3 contains 15 residues. The germline gives CDR1 LGHNA, CDR2 YNFKEQ. CDR3 DNA: TGTGCCAGCAGCCAAGATTGGAGCTCCTACAGTGAGCAGTTCTTC. It encodes CASSQDWSSYSEQFF.

In the case of this clonotype: Likely a read error: the CDR3 ends without its conserved phenylalanine or tryptophan. The DNA is left out, because the CDR3 cannot be placed on it with certainty; the CDR3 is given as TCRdb lists it. The chain recombines TRBV7-2 with TRBJ1-2. The length of the CDR3 is 13 amino acids, counting both ends. From germline, CDR1 is SGHTA and CDR2 FQGNSA. CDR3 region: CASSTGQATDTQY.

This clonotype was seen once. One end of the junction does not line up with germline, which may come from a read error. The chain is built from TRBV4-1 and TRBJ2-7, with TRBD1 identical over 7 bases. This CDR3 is 15 amino acids long. CDR1 is MGHRA, CDR2 YSYEKL, per germline. The CDR3 DNA follows: TGCGCCAGCAGCCTAATGAATAGGGGGCGCCCCGAGCAGTACTTT. The encoded protein is CASSLMNRGRPEQYF.

Comments on this clonotype: The junction and the germline gene differ at one end; a read error may be behind it. V gene TRBV10-3 combines with J gene TRBJ2-3; unclear D gene. The tail of the sequence fits TRBJ1-5 better, so the J call may be wrong. The CDR3 has 14 amino acids. Looked up from germline, CDR1 is ENHRY and CDR2 is SYGVKD. For the CDR3, the DNA is TGTGCCATCAGTTTCGGCAGTATCGATCAGACCCAGCATTTT. Amino acid sequence: CAISFGSIDQTQHF.

V gene TRBV7-6 combines with J gene TRBJ1-1; perhaps TRBD1 as D (6 bases). CDR3 length equals 14 residues. Germline V lookup: CDR1 SGHVS, CDR2 FNYEAQ. Trimming removed 5 bases from V and 14 bases from J, with 24 bases in between. CDR3 DNA: TGTGCCAGCAGCCTGGGGGCAGGCAGAGAAAAACTGTTCTTT. Residues: CASSLGAGREKLFF.

This clonotype was counted only a few times. The genes are TRBV7-6 and TRBJ2-1; 8 bases match TRBD2. The V gene's germline CDR1 is SGHVS and CDR2 FNYEAQ. J lost 8 bases, V lost 3 bases, and 3 bases had no gene match. The CDR3 extends over 13 amino acids. In DNA form, the CDR3 reads TGTGCCAGCAGCTTCGGACTAGCTTATGAGCAGTTCTTC. Protein sequence: CASSFGLAYEQFF.

The chain combines TRBV2 with TRBJ2-3; D unresolved. Trimming shortened V by 4 bases and J by 6 bases, and 17 bases separated the two germline ends. The CDR3 is made up of 15 amino acids. In germline, CDR1 is SNHLY, CDR2 FYNNEI. In nucleotides, the CDR3 is TGTGCCAGCAGTGGATCGTCCGCTAGGTCCGATACGCAGTATTTT. Its protein product is CASSGSSARSDTQYF.

The sample holds one count of this clonotype. V and J are TRBV5-8 and TRBJ2-7; D is ambiguous. Germline CDR1 reads SGHTS; CDR2 reads YDEGEE. V was cut by 4 bases and J by 3 bases, with 11 bases left in between. This CDR3 region has 13 residues. The CDR3 nucleotides are TGTGCCAGCAGCCCGTGGGATTGCTACGAGCAGTACTTC. Its protein product is CASSPWDCYEQYF. Based on the CDR3 plus reference TRBV5-8 and TRBJ2-7, the full variable domain is EAGVTQSPTHLIKTRGQQATLRCSPISGHTSVYWYQQALGLGLQFLLWYDEGEERNRGNFPPRFSGRQFPNYSSELNVNALELEDSALYLCASSPWDCYEQYFGPGTRLTVT.

This clonotype was counted many times. This chain links TRBV11-2 with TRBJ2-6; D uncertain. Germline values: CDR1 SGHAT, CDR2 FQNNGV. The CDR3 has 14 amino acids. The germline V and J ends were trimmed by 6 bases and 0 bases, with 6 bases remaining between them. The CDR3 spells CASSQSSGANVLTF. CDR3 coding DNA: TGTGCCAGCAGTCAGAGCTCTGGGGCCAACGTCCTGACTTTC.

The chain uses TRBV13 and TRBJ2-1; 7 positions agree with TRBD2. V lost 2 bases and J lost 9; bases outside the gene matches: 10. Germline V gene sequence: CDR1 PRHDT, CDR2 FYEKMQ (reference sequence). CDR3 length: 15 residues. In DNA form, the CDR3 reads TGTGCCAGCAGCTTAAAAGCGGGGTCCCGGGGTGAGCAGTTCTTC. Translation gives CASSLKAGSRGEQFF.

The CDR3 DNA is TGTGCCAGCAGCTCCCAGGGGGGGATCTACGAGCAGTACTTC. Translating gives CASSSQGGIYEQYF. The chain joins TRBV7-2 to TRBJ2-7; D may be TRBD1 or TRBD2 (7 bases each). The CDR3 is made up of 14 amino acids. Germline CDR1 reads SGHTA; CDR2 reads FQGNSA. V lost 4 bases, J lost 3 bases, and 13 bases lay in between.

The DNA of the CDR3 is TGCACCGGTGAAGTAGAAAGACGGGACACTGAAGCTTTCTTT. It specifies CTGEVERRDTEAFF. The chain links TRBV29-1 to TRBJ1-1; no reliable D call. There are 14 residues in the CDR3. Germline V gives CDR1 SQVTM, CDR2 ANQGSEA.

The genes are TRBV20-1 and TRBJ2-5; D is undetermined. CDR1 DFQATT and CDR2 SNEGSKA come from the germline V gene (reference sequence). V was clipped by 6 bases and J by 7 bases, with 30 bases between them. The CDR3 spans 17 residues. The CDR3 region has the DNA TGCAGTGCGGTTAGTTATAGCAATCAGCCCGGCGTGGGGACCCAGTACTTC. Amino acid sequence: CSAVSYSNQPGVGTQYF.

The rearrangement links TRBV11-3 to TRBJ2-3; TRBD2 agrees at 7 bases. The germline V gene has CDR1 SGHNT and CDR2 YENEEA. The CDR3 runs 14 residues. V was clipped by 3 bases and J by 2 bases; unmatched bases: 2. CDR3 sequence reads: CASSLSGVTDTQYF. CDR3 nucleotides: TGTGCCAGCAGCTTGAGCGGGGTCACAGATACGCAGTATTTT.

The V call is TRBV9, the J call TRBJ2-7; D uncertain. The V end lost 4 bases, the J end lost 12 bases, and 26 bases lay between the germline ends. Per the germline V gene, CDR1 is SGDLS and CDR2 is YYNGEE. The CDR3 spans 15 residues. The DNA for the CDR3 is TGTGCCAGCAGCCCCTATAGGGTCTACGAGCAGTACTTGTACTTC. Translation gives CASSPYRVYEQYLYF.

The chain combines TRBV20-1 with TRBJ1-5; 7 bases match TRBD1. The CDR3 runs 14 residues. CDR1 is DFQATT and CDR2 is SNEGSKA in the germline V gene (reference sequence). V shed 3 bases, J shed 8 bases, and the junction held 10 bases outside the gene matches. Here the CDR3 DNA reads TGCAGTGCTAGGCTCGGGGGACAGCATGAGCCCCAGCATTTT. Translating gives CSARLGGQHEPQHF.

This clonotype was counted many times. J is TRBJ1-3 and V is TRBV20-1; 12 nucleotides match TRBD1. CDR3 length equals 16 residues. With V trimmed by 6 bases and J by 3 bases, 9 bases remained unmatched. Per the germline V gene, CDR1 is DFQATT and CDR2 is SNEGSKA (reference sequence). CDR3 coding DNA: TGCAGTGCCCAGGAGGGGACAGGGGGCTTTGGAAACACCATATATTTT. This gives the protein CSAQEGTGGFGNTIYF.

Of note for this clonotype: The conserved phenylalanine or tryptophan normally closing the CDR3 is absent here, so this likely arose from a read error. The chain has TRBV7-9 and TRBJ2-2, with TRBD2 matching over 7 bases. This CDR3 has 14 residues. The junction had 6 bases not matched to a gene; V was cut back by 6 bases and J by 5 bases. The V gene's germline CDR1 is SEHNR and CDR2 FQNEAQ (reference sequence). The DNA for the CDR3 is TGTGCCAGCAGTCAAGGCGGGGGAACCGGGGAGCTGTTTTCT. It encodes CASSQGGGTGELFS.

Worth noting for this clonotype: Relative to the germline gene, one junction end is altered; a read error may explain this. The V gene is TRBV10-3, the J gene TRBJ1-4; a possible D gene is TRBD1 (6 bases). CDR3 length: 16 amino acids. Germline-derived CDR1 and CDR2 are ENHRY and SYGVKD. The CDR3 loop reads CASSYDPGSGAGKLFF. Written as DNA, the CDR3 is TGTGCCAGCAGTTACGACCCCGGATCGGGGGCTGGAAAACTGTTTTTT.

The chain recombines TRBV20-1 with TRBJ1-2; 7 bases map to TRBD1. Germline V gives CDR1 DFQATT, CDR2 SNEGSKA (reference sequence). The CDR3 is 14 residues long. Unmatched junction bases numbered 4, after V lost 0 bases and J lost 3 bases. The CDR3 region is CSARDMGTDYGYTF. The CDR3 nucleotides read TGCAGTGCTAGAGATATGGGGACAGACTATGGCTACACCTTC.

This clonotype was detected ten times or more. The chain couples TRBV12-3 or TRBV12-4 to TRBJ2-1, with 13 bases that match TRBD2. The CDR3 contains 15 residues. Trimming at V came to 3 bases and at J to 6 bases, leaving 2 bases not matched to a gene. The CDR3 sequence is CASSFTSGGANEQFF. The DNA of the CDR3 is TGTGCCAGCAGTTTCACTAGCGGGGGGGCCAATGAGCAGTTCTTC.